The subject of this entry is one TCR beta chain. This specimen belongs to a study of blood T cell repertoires in COVID-19. Germline CDR1 and CDR2: MNHEY and SVGAGI. Trimming removed 8 bases at V and 4 bases at J, with 15 bases between. The CDR3 covers 13 residues. Authors' data handling: Amplification from reference gene primers served as the basis for estimated nucleated cell counts. Clones were sequenced by immunoSEQ multiplex PCR, and TCRdb holds only the in-frame ones, with some missing. V, J and clone size reflect that table, while D and trimming were determined from the DNA. The table records roughly 340,000 clones, roughly 89% of them present only once.

The sample consisted of peripheral blood. This TCR was recovered from a woman aged 18-29 years who had recovered from COVID-19. The genes are TRBV6-5 and TRBJ2-7; D perhaps matches TRBD2 (6 bases). The CDR3 bases are TGTGCCAGCTCAGGCAGTGGAGGGTACGAGCAGTACGTC. Amino acid sequence: CASSGSGGYEQYV.